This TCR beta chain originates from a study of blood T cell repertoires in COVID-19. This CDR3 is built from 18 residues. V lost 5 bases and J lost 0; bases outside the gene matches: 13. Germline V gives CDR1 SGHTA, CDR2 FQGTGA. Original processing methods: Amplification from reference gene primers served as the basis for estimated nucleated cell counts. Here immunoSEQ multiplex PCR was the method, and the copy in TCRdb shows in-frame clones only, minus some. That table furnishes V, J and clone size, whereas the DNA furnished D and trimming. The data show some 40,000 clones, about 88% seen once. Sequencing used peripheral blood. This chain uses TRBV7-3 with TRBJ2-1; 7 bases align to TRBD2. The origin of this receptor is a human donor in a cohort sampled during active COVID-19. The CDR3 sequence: CASSTSGKVPYSYNEQFF. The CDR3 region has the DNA TGTGCCAGCAGCACAAGCGGGAAGGTCCCTTACTCCTACAATGAGCAGTTCTTC.